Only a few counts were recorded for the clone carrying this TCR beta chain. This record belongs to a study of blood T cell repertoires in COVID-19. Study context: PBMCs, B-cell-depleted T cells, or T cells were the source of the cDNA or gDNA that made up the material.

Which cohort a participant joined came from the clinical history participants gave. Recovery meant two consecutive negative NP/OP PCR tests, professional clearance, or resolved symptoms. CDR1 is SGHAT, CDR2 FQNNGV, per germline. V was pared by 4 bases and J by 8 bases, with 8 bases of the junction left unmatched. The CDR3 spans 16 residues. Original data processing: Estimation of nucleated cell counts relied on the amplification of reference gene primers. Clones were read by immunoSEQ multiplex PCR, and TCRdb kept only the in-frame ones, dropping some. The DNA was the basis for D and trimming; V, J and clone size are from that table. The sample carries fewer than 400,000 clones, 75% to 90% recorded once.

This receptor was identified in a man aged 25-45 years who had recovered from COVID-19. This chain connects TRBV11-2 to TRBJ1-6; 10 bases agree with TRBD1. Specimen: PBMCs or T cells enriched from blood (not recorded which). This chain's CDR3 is CASSSWTGGEDSPLHF. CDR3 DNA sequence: TGTGCCAGCAGCTCATGGACAGGGGGAGAGGATTCACCCCTCCACTTT.